The subject of this entry is one TCR beta chain. Its specificity is unknown. This sample stems from a study of OX40 agonist ivuxolimab in advanced cancers. General observations from the study: In the 0.1-3.0 mg/kg groups, partial responders showed among the lowest expansion.

This CDR3 comprises 15 residues. Germline CDR1 and CDR2: LNHDA and SQIVND (reference sequence). The V segment lost 4 bases and the J segment 6 bases; nucleotides outside the gene matches: 6. Measured with immunoSEQ multiplex PCR; TCRdb has only the in-frame clones, and not every one. The sample consists of some 76,000 clones, 85% of them appearing once. The receptor was isolated from an adult with an advanced solid tumor such as melanoma, head and neck, liver or kidney cancer. The rearrangement uses TRBV19 and TRBJ1-4; 9 bases are shared with TRBD1. Here the sequenced sample was CD4+ or CD8+ T cells sorted from blood, taken in a trial of the OX40 agonist ivuxolimab. This CDR3 reads CASSTSRQGDEKLFF. In nucleotides, the CDR3 is TGTGCCAGTAGTACTTCCAGACAGGGGGATGAAAAACTGTTTTTT.